The 2 T cell receptor beta chains in this list originate from one sample, sequenced in a study of blood T cell repertoires in COVID-19. The data were produced by immunoSEQ multiplex PCR, yet TCRdb's version contains in-frame clones alone and is incomplete. The sample holds about 160,000 clones, approximately 91% seen once. Specimen: peripheral blood. Receptors were obtained from a man aged 18 to 35 with acute or convalescent COVID-19.

This clone was seen just once. The chain carries TRBV9 and TRBJ1-2; 9 bases agree with TRBD1. Unmatched junction bases numbered 0, after V lost 0 bases and J lost 6 bases. CDR3 length: 13 amino acids. Germline V gene data show CDR1 as SGDLS and CDR2 as YYNGEE. The CDR3 sequence: CASSVGQGDGYTF. The CDR3 DNA reads TGTGCCAGCAGCGTAGGACAGGGGGATGGCTACACCTTC.

This clone was counted once. The chain recombines TRBV27 with TRBJ1-5; D gene unclear. Germline V gives CDR1 MNHEY, CDR2 SMNVEV (reference sequence). Trimming stripped 5 bases from V and 6 bases from J, with 17 bases between. CDR3 length: 15 residues. The CDR3 loop is CASSPTLIRGQPQHF. CDR3 nucleotides: TGTGCCAGCAGTCCGACCCTTATACGCGGTCAGCCCCAGCATTTT.